This T cell receptor beta chain came from a study of regulatory T cells in long-lasting Graves disease listed by TCRdb under 2021. With regard to the full study: To count as having persistent Graves' disease, a patient had to have received antithyroid drug treatment for over 5 years with TSH receptor autoantibodies remaining persistently positive. The study was conducted in China and was registered as a clinical trial. This study used TCR sequencing and RNA sequencing of peripheral blood to compare persistent Graves' disease patients against newly diagnosed Graves' disease patients. TCR sequencing covered roughly 13 persistent and approximately 20 newly diagnosed Graves' disease patients, 33 samples in total. Persistent Graves' disease patients in the clinical cohort had taken antithyroid drugs for 9.5 to 13 years on average. Overall study results and their limits: The small sample size was acknowledged by the authors as a limitation that may reduce accuracy. Compared with newly diagnosed patients, persistent Graves' disease patients had lower TCR Shannon entropy and fewer highly expanded clones, which suggests clonal expansion. Only the TCR beta chain was sequenced and analyzed. More public clonotypes were shared among persistent patients (more than 2,500) than among newly diagnosed patients (966). Because the primary lesion, thyroid tissue, could not be accessed, the study looked at peripheral blood alone. TRBV28, TRBJ1-2 and TRBJ2-5 were preferentially used in persistent disease, while TRBV20-1 and TRBJ2-1 were favored in newly diagnosed disease.

Its CDR3 holds 16 amino acids, cysteine through phenylalanine. The sequence is cut down to CDR3 DNA, 48 bases in frame from base 1. V is cut by 8 bases and J by 0 bases, and the space between the germline ends is 15 bases. Reading the germline V gene gives CDR1 SGHRS and CDR2 YFSETQ. Library preparation employed multiplex PCR. For sequencing, an Illumina HiSeq 4000 was employed. TCR beta libraries were built with iRepertoire HTBI primers and Arm-PCR amplification of CDR3 regions. Before sequencing, the PCR products went through gel purification. The original methods were these. A total of roughly 65 TRBV and 14 TRBJ segments were identified across samples and were used for gene usage analysis of CDR3 amino acid clonotypes. COPE and FqMerger were used to merge filtered high-quality paired reads into contigs. Contigs were aligned with BLAST to IMGT TRBV, TRBD and TRBJ reference genes, and CDR3 was defined per IMGT. Clonotypes above 0.1% frequency were classified as highly expanded clones. Shannon entropy served as the measure of repertoire diversity, while the Gini coefficient captured V-J evenness. Clonotypes shared by more than one individual were considered public. TCRdb trimmed public reads at Q25 via fastp, called clones via MiXCR and kept in-frame beta chains. Entries that share a CDR3 protein sequence are merged under the most common genes and DNA. TCRdb's processing, not the authors' own work, is the source of the V and J calls. This sample has 600,000 to 850,000 distinct CDR3 sequences in its table, and 25% to 35% of those were observed once. The top ten hold 40% to 50% of the sample.

With respect to this clonotype: Its specific antigen is unknown. The sample holds no much larger clone one base away, and base qualities are not on file.

The time point label here, explained by the study, means: persistent/refractory GD, antithyroid drugs over 5 years with positive TRAb. RNA was extracted from PBMCs in TRIzol for both TCR sequencing and RNA sequencing. The diagnosis of Graves' disease followed American Thyroid Association guidelines. Recruitment of patients was carried out at an endocrinology department in Xi'an, China. Each patient gave approximately 9 milliliters of peripheral blood, collected in an EDTA anticoagulant tube. Ficoll Paque Plus density gradient separation was used to isolate PBMCs, and no additional T cell sorting was done. An Agilent 2100 Bioanalyzer and agarose gel were used to assess RNA quality, and a NanoDrop 2000 was used to measure RNA concentration.

The V and J genes are TRBV5-1 and TRBJ2-6; the D segment may tentatively be TRBD1 or TRBD2, each giving 5 matched bases. The source of this sequence is a female donor with Graves disease. Material: peripheral blood mononuclear cells (PBMCs), obtained when the disease was refractory, from a patient treated with antithyroid drugs. The CDR3 region has the sequence CARRDRPCSGANVLTF. In nucleotide form, the sequence is TGCGCCAGACGGGACCGACCTTGCTCTGGGGCCAACGTCCTGACTTTC. The entire variable domain, with the stretches around the CDR3 drawn from the reference TRBV5-1 and TRBJ2-6 proteins, is KAGVTQTPRYLIKTRGQQVTLSCSPISGHRSVSWYQQTPGQGLQFLFEYFSETQRNKGNFPGRFSGRQFSNSRSEMNVSTLELGDSALYLCARRDRPCSGANVLTFGAGSRLTVL.